A single T cell receptor (beta chain) is shown here with its context. The antigen remains undetermined. This entry is derived from a study of T cells in Graves' hyperthyroidism and ophthalmopathy. Study-level points and caveats: Before onset, by a median of around 6.4 months, the model predicted ophthalmopathy.

TCR beta CDR3 regions were amplified from RNA. The study used the HTBI primer set for a first-round RT-PCR of the TCR CDR3. TCRdb re-called the multiplex PCR reads through MiXCR, storing one row per CDR3 protein. The repertoire includes hundreds of thousands of distinct CDR3 sequences, around 19% of them detected once, and roughly 17% sits in the top ten. Newly diagnosed hyperthyroidism patients aged 18 to 65 years had disease lasting under 2 months. The study excluded patients with uncontrolled infection, other autoimmune disease, pregnancy or lactation. The study collected blood at first hyperthyroidism diagnosis, before any ophthalmopathy symptoms arose. Germline CDR1 reads SGHVS; CDR2 reads FQNEAQ. Trimming at V came to 3 bases and at J to 7 bases, leaving 6 bases not matched to a gene. The CDR3 has 15 residues.

The receptor was derived from a woman aged 50 to 60 with Graves' hyperthyroidism that later progressed to Graves' ophthalmopathy. Sequencing was done on a sample of blood. J is TRBJ1-1 and V is TRBV7-8, with 12 nucleotides matching TRBD1. This CDR3 reads CASSFGTGGLGEAFF. The CDR3 DNA reads TGTGCCAGCAGCTTTGGGACAGGGGGCTTGGGTGAAGCTTTCTTT.